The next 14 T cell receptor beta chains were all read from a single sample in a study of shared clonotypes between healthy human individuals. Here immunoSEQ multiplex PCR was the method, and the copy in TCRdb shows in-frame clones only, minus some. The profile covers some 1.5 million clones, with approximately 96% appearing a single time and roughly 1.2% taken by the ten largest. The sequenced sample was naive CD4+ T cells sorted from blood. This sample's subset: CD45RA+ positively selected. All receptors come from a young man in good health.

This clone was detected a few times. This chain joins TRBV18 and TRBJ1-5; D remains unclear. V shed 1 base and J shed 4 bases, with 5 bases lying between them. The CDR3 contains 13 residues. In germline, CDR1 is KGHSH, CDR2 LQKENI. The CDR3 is CASSPLVNQPQHF. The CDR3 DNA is TGTGCCAGCTCACCACTTGTGAATCAGCCCCAGCATTTT. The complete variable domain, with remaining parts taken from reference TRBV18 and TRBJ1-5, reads NAGVMQNPRHLVRRRGQEARLRCSPMKGHSHVYWYRQLPEEGLKFMVYLQKENIIDESGMPKERFSAEFPKEGPSILRIQQVVRGDSAAYFCASSPLVNQPQHFGDGTRLSIL.

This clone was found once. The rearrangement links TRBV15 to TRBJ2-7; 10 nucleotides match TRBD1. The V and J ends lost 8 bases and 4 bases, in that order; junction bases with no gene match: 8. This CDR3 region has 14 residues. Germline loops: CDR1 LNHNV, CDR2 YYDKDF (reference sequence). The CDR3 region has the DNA TGTGCCACCGGTCGGGACAGGGGTTTATACGAGCAGTACTTC. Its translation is CATGRDRGLYEQYF.

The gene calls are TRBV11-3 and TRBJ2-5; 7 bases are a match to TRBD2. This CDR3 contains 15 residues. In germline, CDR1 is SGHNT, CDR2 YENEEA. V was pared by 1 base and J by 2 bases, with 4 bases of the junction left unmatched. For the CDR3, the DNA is TGTGCCAGCAGCTTAGGAAGGACTAGTCAAGAGACCCAGTACTTC. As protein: CASSLGRTSQETQYF.

CDR3 sequence reads: CASSERGRARETQYF. DNA of the CDR3: TGTGCCAGCAGTGAACGAGGGAGGGCCCGAGAGACCCAGTACTTC. This chain links TRBV25-1 with TRBJ2-5, with 7 positions matching TRBD2. Looked up from germline, CDR1 is MGHDK and CDR2 is SYGVNS. V lost 2 bases, J lost 4 bases, and 7 bases stayed unmatched. The CDR3 consists of 15 residues.

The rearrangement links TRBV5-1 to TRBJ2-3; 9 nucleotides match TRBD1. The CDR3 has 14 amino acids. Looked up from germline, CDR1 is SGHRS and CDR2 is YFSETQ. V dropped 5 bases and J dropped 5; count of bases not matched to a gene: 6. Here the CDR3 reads CASRRQGVVDTQYF. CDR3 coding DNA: TGCGCCAGCAGAAGACAGGGGGTGGTAGATACGCAGTATTTT.

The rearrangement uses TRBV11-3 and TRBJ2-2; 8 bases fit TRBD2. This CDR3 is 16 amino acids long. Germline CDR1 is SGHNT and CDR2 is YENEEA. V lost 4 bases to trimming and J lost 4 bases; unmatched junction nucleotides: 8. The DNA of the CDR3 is TGTGCCAGCAGCTATGGACTAGCCGACTCCACCGGGGAGCTGTTTTTT. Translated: CASSYGLADSTGELFF.

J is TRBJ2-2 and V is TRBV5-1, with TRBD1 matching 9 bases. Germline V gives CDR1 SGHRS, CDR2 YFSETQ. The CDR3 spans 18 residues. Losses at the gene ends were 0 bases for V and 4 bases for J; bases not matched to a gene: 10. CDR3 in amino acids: CASSLEPGQGSGTGELFF. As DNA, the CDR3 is TGCGCCAGCAGCTTGGAGCCGGGACAGGGCTCCGGCACCGGGGAGCTGTTTTTT.

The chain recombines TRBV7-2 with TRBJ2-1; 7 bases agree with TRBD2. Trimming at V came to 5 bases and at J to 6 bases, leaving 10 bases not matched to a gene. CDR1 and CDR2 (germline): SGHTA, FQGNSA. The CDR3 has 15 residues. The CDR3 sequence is CASSGSGVGVNEQFF. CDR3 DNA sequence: TGTGCCAGCAGCGGGAGCGGGGTTGGTGTCAATGAGCAGTTCTTC.

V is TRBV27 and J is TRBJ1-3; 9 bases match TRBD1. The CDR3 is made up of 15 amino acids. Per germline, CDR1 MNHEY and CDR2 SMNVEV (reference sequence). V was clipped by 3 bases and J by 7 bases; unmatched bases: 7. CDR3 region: CASSFGQGRANTIYF. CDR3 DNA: TGTGCCAGCAGTTTCGGACAGGGGAGGGCGAACACCATATATTTT.

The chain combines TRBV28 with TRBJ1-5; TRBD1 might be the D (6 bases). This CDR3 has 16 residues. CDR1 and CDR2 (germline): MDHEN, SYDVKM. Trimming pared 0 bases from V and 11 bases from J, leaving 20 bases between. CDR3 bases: TGTGCCAGCAGTTTATGGGTGACAAGGGGAGGGGGGGCCCAGCATTTT. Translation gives CASSLWVTRGGGAQHF.

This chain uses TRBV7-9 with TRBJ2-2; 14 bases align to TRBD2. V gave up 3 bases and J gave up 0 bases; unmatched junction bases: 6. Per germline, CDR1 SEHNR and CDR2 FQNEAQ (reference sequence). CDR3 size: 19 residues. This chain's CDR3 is CASSFGLAGGPANTGELFF. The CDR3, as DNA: TGTGCCAGCAGCTTCGGACTAGCGGGAGGTCCCGCGAACACCGGGGAGCTGTTTTTT.

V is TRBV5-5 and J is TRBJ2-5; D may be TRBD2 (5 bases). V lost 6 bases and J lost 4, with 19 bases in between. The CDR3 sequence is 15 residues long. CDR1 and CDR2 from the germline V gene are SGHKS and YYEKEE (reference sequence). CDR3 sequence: CASTRTRPGVETQYF. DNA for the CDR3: TGTGCCAGCACCAGGACCAGGCCCGGGGTAGAGACCCAGTACTTC. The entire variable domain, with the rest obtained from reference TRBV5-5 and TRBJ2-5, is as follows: DAGVTQSPTHLIKTRGQQVTLRCSPISGHKSVSWYQQVLGQGPQFIFQYYEKEERGRGNFPDRFSARQFPNYSSELNVNALLLGDSALYLCASTRTRPGVETQYFGPGTRLLVL.

CDR3 coding DNA: TGTGCCAGCAGCTTGGGGGGGTGGCAGGGAGAGACCCAGTACTTC. Amino acids: CASSLGGWQGETQYF. The rearrangement links TRBV5-4 to TRBJ2-5; TRBD1 or TRBD2 may be the D gene (5 bases each). Per germline, CDR1 SGHNT and CDR2 YYREEE (reference sequence). The CDR3 runs 15 residues. V was cut by 0 bases and J by 4 bases, with 13 bases left in between.

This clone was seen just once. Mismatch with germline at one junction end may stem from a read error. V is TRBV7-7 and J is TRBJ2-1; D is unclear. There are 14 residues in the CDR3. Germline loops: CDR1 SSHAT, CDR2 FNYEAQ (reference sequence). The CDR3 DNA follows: TGTGCTAGCAGCTTGGGTTCAAGTATCGATGAGCAGTTCTTC. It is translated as CASSLGSSIDEQFF. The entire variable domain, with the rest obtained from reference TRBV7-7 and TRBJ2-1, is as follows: GAGVSQSPRYKVTKRGQDVTLRCDPISSHATLYWYQQALGQGPEFLTYFNYEAQPDKSGLPSDRFSAERPEGSISTLTIQRTEQRDSAMYRCASSLGSSIDEQFFGPGTRLTVL.